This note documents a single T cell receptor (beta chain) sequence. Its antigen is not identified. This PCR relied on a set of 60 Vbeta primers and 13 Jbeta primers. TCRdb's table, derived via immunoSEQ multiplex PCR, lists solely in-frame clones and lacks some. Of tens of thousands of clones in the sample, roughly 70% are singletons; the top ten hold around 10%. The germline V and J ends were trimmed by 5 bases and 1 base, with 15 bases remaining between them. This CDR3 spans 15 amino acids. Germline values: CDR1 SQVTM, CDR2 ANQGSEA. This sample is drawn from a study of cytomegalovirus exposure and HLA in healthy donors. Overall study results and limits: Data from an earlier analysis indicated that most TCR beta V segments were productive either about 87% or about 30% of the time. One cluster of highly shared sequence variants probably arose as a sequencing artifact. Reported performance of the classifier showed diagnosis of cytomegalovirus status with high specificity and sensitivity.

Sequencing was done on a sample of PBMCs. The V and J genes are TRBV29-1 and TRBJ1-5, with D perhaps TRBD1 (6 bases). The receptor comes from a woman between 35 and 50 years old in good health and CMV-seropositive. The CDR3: CSVSTTGNSNQPQHF. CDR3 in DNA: TGCAGCGTTTCGACTACAGGGAACAGCAATCAGCCCCAGCATTTT.